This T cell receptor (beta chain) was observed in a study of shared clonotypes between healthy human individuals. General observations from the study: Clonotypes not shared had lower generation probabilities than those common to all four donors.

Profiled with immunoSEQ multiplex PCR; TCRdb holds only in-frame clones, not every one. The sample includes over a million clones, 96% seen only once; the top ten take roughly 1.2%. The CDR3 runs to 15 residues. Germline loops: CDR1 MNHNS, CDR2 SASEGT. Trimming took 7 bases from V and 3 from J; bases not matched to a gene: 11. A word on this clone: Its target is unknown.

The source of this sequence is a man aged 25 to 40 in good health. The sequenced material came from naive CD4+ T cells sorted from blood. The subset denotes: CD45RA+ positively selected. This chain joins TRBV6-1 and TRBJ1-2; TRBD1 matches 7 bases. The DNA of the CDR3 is TGTGCCAGCAAGAAGGGCAGGGGGGGAGACTATGGCTACACCTTC. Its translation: CASKKGRGGDYGYTF.